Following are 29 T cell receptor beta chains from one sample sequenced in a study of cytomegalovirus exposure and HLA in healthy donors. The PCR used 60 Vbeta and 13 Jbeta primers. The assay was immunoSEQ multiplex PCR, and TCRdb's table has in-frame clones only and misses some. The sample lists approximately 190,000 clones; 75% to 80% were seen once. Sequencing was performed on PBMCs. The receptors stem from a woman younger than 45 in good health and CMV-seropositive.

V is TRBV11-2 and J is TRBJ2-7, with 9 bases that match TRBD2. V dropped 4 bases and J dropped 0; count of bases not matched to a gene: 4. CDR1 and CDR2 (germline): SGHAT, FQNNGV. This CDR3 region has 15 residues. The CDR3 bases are TGTGCCAGCAGCTCGGCGGGGGGGTACTCCTACGAGCAGTACTTC. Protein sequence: CASSSAGGYSYEQYF.

CDR3 DNA sequence: TGTGCAACACAGGGACAGCTCTCCTACGAGCAGTACTTC. Amino acids: CATQGQLSYEQYF. This chain links TRBV2 with TRBJ2-7; TRBD1 matches 7 bases. The CDR3 covers 13 residues. Germline V CDR1 and CDR2: SNHLY, FYNNEI.

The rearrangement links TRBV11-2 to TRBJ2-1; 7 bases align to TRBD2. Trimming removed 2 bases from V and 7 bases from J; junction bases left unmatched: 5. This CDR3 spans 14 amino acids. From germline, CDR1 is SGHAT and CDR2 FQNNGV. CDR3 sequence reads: CASSLSGNLNEQFF. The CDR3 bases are TGTGCCAGCAGCTTAAGCGGGAACCTGAATGAGCAGTTCTTC.

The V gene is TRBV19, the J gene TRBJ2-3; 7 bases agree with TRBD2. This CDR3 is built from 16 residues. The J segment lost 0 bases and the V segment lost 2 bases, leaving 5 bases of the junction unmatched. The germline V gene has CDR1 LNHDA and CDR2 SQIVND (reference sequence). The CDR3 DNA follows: TGTGCCAGTAGTATAAAAGTGCGGGGGAGCACAGATACGCAGTATTTT. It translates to CASSIKVRGSTDTQYF.

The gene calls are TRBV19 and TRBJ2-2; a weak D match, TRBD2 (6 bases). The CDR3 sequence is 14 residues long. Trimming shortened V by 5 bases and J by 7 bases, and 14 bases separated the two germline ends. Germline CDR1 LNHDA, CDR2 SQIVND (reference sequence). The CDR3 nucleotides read TGTGCCAGTAGTCCTCCTCTAGCGAGCGGGGAGCTGTTTTTT. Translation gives CASSPPLASGELFF.

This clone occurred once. DNA for the CDR3: TGTGCCAGCAGCATCCTTAGCCGGGCGGGGGAGACCCAGTACTTC. This sequence encodes CASSILSRAGETQYF. The genes are TRBV9 and TRBJ2-5; weak D call: TRBD2 (6 bases). The ends were cut back, 4 bases at V and 5 bases at J, with 18 bases in the middle. The CDR3 sequence is 15 residues long. CDR1 SGDLS and CDR2 YYNGEE come from the germline V gene. The full variable domain, with the rest looked up from reference TRBV9 and TRBJ2-5, is DSGVTQTPKHLITATGQRVTLRCSPRSGDLSVYWYQQSLDQGLQFLIQYYNGEERAKGNILERFSAQQFPDLHSELNLSSLELGDSALYFCASSILSRAGETQYFGPGTRLLVL.

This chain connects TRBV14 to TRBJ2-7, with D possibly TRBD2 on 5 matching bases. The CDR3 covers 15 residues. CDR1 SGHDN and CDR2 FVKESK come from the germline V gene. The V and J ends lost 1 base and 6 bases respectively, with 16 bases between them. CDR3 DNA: TGTGCCAGCAGCCAAGTGTCTAGCCGTACGGGCGAGCAGTACTTC. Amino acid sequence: CASSQVSSRTGEQYF.

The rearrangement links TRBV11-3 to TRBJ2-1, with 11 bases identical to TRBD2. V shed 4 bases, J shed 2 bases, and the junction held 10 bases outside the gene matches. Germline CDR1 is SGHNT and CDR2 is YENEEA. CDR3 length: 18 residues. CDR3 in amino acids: CASSSGLAVGGAYNEQFF. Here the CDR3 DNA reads TGTGCCAGCAGCTCGGGACTAGCGGTTGGAGGGGCCTACAATGAGCAGTTCTTC.

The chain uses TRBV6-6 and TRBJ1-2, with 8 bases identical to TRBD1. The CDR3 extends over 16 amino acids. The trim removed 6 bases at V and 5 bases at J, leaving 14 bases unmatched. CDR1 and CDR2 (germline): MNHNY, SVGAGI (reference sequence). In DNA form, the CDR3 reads TGTGCCAGCAGGAACAGGGGGGGAAATACTGGGTATGGCTACACCTTC. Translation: CASRNRGGNTGYGYTF.

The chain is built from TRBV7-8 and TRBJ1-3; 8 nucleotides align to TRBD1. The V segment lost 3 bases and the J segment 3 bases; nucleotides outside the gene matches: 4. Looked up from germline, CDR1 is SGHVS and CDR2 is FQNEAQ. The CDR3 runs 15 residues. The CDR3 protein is CASSFSGGGGNTIYF. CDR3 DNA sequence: TGTGCCAGCAGCTTCTCAGGGGGCGGTGGAAACACCATATATTTT.

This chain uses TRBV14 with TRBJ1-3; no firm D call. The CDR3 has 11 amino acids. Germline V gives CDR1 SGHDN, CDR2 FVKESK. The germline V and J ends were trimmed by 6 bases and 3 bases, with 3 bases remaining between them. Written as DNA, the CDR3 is TGTGCCAGCAGTTATGGAAACACCATATATTTT. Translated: CASSYGNTIYF. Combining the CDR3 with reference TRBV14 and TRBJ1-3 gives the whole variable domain EAGVTQFPSHSVIEKGQTVTLRCDPISGHDNLYWYRRVMGKEIKFLLHFVKESKQDESGMPNNRFLAERTGGTYSTLKVQPAELEDSGVYFCASSYGNTIYFGEGSWLTVV.

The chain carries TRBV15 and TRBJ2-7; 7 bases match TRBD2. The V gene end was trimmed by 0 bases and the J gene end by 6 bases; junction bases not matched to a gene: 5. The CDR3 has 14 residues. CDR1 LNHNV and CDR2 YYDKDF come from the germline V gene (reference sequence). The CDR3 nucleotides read TGTGCCACCAGCAGAGATAAGGGACTATTCGAGCAGTACTTC. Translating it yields CATSRDKGLFEQYF.

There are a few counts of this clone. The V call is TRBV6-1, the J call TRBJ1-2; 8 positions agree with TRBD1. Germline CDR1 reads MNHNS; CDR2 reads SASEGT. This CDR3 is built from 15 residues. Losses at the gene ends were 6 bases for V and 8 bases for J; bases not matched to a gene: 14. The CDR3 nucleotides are TGTGCCAGCAGCTTAGGTACCCCAGGGGGCAGAGGCTACACCTTC. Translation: CASSLGTPGGRGYTF.

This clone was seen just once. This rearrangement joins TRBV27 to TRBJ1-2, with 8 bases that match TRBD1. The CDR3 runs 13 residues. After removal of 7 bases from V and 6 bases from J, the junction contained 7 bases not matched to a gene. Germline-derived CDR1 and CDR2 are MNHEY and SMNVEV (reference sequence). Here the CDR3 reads CASTDRVEDGYTF. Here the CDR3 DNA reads TGTGCCAGCACGGACAGGGTTGAGGATGGCTACACCTTC.

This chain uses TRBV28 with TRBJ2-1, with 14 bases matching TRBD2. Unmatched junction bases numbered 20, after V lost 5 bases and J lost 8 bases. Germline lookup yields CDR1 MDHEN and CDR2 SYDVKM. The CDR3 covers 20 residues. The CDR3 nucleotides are TGTGCCAGCAGTGCGAGAGCCGGGACTAGCGGGAGAGGTAATTCTTATGAGCAGTTCTTC. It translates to CASSARAGTSGRGNSYEQFF. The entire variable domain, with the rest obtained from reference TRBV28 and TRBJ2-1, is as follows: DVKVTQSSRYLVKRTGEKVFLECVQDMDHENMFWYRQDPGLGLRLIYFSYDVKMKEKGDIPEGYSVSREKKERFSLILESASTNQTSMYLCASSARAGTSGRGNSYEQFFGPGTRLTVL.

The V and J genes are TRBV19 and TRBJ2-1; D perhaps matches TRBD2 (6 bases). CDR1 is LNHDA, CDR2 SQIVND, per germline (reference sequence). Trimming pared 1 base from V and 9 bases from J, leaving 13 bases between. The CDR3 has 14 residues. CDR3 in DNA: TGTGCCAGTAGTATAGGACTAGAGGGAGGTGAGCAGTTCTTC. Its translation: CASSIGLEGGEQFF.

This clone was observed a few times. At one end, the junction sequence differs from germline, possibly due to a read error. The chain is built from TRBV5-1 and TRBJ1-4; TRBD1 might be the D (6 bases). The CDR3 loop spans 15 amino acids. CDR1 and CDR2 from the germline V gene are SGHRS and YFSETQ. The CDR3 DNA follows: TGCGCCAGCACCTTGGGGGCTGCAACTAATGAAAAACTGTTTTTT. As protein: CASTLGAATNEKLFF.

CDR3 loop: CASSFFGTGQNEQFF. The CDR3 nucleotides are TGTGCCAGCAGCTTCTTTGGGACAGGGCAGAATGAGCAGTTCTTC. The chain carries TRBV5-5 and TRBJ2-1; 9 nucleotides align to TRBD1. The germline CDR1 and CDR2 sequences are SGHKS and YYEKEE (reference sequence). The CDR3 length is 15 residues. The trim removed 2 bases at V and 7 bases at J, leaving 7 bases unmatched.

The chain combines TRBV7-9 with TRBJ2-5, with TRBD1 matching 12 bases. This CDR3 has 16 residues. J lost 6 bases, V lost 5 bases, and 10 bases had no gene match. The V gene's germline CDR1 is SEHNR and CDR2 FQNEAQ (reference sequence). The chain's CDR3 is CASSLPGTGGMKTQYF. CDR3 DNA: TGTGCCAGCAGCCTCCCCGGGACAGGGGGCATGAAGACCCAGTACTTC.

Here the CDR3 DNA reads TGCGCCAGCAGCCAAAGCCCCTACAATGAGCAGTTCTTC. Protein sequence: CASSQSPYNEQFF. This chain uses TRBV4-1 with TRBJ2-1; D uncertain. Germline-derived CDR1 and CDR2 are MGHRA and YSYEKL. The CDR3 sequence is 13 residues long. V lost 2 bases and J 2 bases, leaving 4 bases between the germline ends.

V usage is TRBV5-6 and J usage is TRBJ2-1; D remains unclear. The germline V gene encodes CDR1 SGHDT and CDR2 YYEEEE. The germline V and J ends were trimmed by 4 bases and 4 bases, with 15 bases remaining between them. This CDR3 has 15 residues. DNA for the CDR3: TGTGCCAGCAGCCCCTTGCGGATAATTTACAATGAGCAGTTCTTC. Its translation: CASSPLRIIYNEQFF.

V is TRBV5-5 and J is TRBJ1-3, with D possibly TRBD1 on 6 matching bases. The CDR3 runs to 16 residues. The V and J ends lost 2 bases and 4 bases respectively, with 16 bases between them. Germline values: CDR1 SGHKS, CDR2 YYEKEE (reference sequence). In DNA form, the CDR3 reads TGTGCCAGCAGCTTCCAAACAGGGAGATCGGGAAACACCATATATTTT. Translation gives CASSFQTGRSGNTIYF.

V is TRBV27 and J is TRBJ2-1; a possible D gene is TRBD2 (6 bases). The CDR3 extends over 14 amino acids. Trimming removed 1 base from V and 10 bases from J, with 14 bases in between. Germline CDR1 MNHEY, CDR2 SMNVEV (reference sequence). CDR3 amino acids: CASSLFGLANEQFF. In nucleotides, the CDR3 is TGTGCCAGCAGTTTATTCGGGCTAGCGAACGAGCAGTTCTTC.

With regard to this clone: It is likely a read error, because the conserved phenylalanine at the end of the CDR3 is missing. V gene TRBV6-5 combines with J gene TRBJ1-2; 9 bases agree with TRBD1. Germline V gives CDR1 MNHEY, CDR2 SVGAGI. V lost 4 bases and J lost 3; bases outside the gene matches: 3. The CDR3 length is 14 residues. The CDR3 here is CASSSTGGDYGYTL. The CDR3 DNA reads TGTGCCAGCAGTTCGACAGGGGGGGACTATGGCTACACCCTC.

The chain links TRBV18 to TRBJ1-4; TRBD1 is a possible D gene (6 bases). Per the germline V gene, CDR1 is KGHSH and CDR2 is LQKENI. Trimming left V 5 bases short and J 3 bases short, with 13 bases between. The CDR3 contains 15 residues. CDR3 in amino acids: CASSSTGPANEKLFF. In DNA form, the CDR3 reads TGTGCCAGCTCATCTACAGGGCCGGCTAATGAAAAACTGTTTTTT.

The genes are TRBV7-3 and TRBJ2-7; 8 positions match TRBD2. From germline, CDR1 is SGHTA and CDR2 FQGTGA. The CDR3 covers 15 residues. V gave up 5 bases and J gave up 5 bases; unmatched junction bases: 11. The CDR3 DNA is TGTGCCAGCAGCGCCGCAAGCGGGAGTTTCCACGAGCAGTACTTC. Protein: CASSAASGSFHEQYF.

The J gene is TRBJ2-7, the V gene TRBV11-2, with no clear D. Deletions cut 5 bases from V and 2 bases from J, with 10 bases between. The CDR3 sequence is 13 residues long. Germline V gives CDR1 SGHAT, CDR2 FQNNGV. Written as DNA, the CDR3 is TGTGCCAGCAGCGCGAACCCCACCTACGAGCAGTACTTC. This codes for CASSANPTYEQYF.

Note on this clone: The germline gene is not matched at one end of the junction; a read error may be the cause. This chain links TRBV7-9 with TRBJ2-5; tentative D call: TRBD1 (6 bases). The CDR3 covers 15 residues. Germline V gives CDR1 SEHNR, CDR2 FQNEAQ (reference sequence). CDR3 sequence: CASSFLIRGQEAQYF. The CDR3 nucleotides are TGTGCCAGCAGCTTCCTAATCAGGGGCCAAGAGGCCCAGTACTTC.

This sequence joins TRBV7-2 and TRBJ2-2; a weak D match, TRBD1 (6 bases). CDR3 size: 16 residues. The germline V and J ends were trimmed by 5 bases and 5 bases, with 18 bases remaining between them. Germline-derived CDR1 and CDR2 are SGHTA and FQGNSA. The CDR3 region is CASSPSVQRGTGELFF. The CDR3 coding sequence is TGTGCCAGCAGCCCCAGCGTGCAAAGGGGGACCGGGGAGCTGTTTTTT.